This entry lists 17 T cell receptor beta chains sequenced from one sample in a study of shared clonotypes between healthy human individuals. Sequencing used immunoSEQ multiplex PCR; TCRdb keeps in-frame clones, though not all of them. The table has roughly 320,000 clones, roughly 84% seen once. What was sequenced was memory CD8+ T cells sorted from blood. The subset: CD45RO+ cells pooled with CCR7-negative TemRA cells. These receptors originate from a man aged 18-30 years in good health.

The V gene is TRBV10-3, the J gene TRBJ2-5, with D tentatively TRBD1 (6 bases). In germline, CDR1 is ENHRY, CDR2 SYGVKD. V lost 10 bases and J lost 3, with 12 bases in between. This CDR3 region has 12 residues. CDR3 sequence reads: CATMAGEETQYF. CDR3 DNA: TGTGCCACCATGGCAGGGGAAGAGACCCAGTACTTC.

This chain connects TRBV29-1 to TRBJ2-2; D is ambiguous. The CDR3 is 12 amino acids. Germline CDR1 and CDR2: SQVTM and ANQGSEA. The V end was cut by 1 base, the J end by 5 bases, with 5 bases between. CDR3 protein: CSVEAPTGELFF. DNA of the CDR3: TGCAGCGTTGAAGCTCCGACCGGGGAGCTGTTTTTT.

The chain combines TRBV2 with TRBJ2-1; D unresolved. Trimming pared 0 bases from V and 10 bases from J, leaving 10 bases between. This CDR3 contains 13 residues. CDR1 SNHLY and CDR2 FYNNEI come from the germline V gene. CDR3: CASSEAGYNEQFF. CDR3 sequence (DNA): TGTGCCAGCAGTGAAGCGGGTTATAACGAGCAGTTCTTC.

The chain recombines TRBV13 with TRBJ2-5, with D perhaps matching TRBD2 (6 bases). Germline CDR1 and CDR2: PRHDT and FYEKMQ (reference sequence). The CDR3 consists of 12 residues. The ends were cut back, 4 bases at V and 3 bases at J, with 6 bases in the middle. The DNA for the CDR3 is TGTGCCAGCAGCTCGGGAGAAGAGACCCAGTACTTC. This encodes CASSSGEETQYF.

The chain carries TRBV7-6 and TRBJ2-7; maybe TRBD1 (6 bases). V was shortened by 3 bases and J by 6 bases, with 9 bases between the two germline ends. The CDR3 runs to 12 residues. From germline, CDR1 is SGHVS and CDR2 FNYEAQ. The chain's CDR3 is CASSLTGAEQYF. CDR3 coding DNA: TGTGCCAGCAGCTTGACAGGTGCCGAGCAGTACTTC.

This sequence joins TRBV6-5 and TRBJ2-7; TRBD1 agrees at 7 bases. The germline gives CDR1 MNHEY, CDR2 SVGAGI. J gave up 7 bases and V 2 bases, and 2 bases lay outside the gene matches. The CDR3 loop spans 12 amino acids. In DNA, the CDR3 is TGTGCCAGCAGTTACCCAGGGGGTGAGCAGTACTTC. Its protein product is CASSYPGGEQYF.

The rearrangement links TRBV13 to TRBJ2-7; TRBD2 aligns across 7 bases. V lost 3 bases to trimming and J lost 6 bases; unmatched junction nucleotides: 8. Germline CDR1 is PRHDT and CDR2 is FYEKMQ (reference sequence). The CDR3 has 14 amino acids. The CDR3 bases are TGTGCCAGCAGCTTCGCAAGCGGGGACGGCGAGCAGTACTTC. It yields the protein CASSFASGDGEQYF.

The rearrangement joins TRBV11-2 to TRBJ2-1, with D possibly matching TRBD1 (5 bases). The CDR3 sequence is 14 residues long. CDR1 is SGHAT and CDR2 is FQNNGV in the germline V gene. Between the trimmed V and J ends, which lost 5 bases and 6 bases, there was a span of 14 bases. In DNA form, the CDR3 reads TGTGCCAGCAGCAACCTTCAGGGATTCAATGAGCAGTTCTTC. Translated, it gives CASSNLQGFNEQFF.

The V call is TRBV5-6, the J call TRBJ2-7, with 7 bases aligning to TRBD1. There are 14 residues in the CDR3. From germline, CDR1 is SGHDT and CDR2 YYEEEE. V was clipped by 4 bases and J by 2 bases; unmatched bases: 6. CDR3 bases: TGTGCCAGCAGCCCAGACAGGGACCCCTACGAGCAGTACTTC. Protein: CASSPDRDPYEQYF.

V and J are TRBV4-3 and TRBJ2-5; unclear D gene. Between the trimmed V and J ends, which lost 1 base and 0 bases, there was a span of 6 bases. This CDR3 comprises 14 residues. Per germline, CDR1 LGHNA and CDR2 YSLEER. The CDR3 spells CASSQGSNQETQYF. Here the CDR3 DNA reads TGCGCCAGCAGCCAAGGGTCCAACCAAGAGACCCAGTACTTC.

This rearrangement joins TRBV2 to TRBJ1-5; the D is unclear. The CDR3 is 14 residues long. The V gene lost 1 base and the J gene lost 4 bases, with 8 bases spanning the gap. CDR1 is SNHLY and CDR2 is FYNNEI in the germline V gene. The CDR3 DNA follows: TGTGCCAGCAGTGAAGTTGACGGTAATCAGCCCCAGCATTTT. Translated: CASSEVDGNQPQHF.

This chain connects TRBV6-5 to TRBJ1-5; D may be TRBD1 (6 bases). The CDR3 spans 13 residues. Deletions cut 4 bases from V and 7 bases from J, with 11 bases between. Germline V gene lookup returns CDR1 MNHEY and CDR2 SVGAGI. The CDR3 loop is CASSFYGGQPQHF. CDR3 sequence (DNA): TGTGCCAGCAGTTTTTATGGGGGCCAGCCCCAGCATTTT.

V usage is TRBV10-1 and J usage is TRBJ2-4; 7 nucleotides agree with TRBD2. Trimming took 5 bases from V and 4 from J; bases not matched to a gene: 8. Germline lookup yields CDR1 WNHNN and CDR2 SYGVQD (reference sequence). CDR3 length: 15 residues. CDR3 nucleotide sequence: TGCGCCAGCAGTCCGGGACTACCTCGAAAAAACATTCAGTACTTC. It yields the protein CASSPGLPRKNIQYF.

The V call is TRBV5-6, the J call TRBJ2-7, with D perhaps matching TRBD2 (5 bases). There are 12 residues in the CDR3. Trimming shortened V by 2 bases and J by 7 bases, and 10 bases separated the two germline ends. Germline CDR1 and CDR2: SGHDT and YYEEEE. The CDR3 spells CASSFGSGEQYF. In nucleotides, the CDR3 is TGTGCCAGCAGCTTTGGGTCGGGGGAGCAGTACTTC.

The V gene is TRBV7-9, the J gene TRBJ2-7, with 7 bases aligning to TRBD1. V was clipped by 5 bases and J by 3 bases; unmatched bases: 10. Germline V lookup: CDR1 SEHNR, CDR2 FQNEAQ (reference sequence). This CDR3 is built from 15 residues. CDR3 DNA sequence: TGTGCCAGCAGCAACCTACAGGGGTTCTACTACGAGCAGTACTTC. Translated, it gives CASSNLQGFYYEQYF.

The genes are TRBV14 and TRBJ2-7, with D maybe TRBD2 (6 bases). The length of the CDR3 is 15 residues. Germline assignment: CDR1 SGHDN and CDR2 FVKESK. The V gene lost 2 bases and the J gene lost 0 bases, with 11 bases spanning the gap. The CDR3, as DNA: TGTGCCAGCAGCCAATGGCCTAGCGCCTCCTACGAGCAGTACTTC. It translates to CASSQWPSASYEQYF.

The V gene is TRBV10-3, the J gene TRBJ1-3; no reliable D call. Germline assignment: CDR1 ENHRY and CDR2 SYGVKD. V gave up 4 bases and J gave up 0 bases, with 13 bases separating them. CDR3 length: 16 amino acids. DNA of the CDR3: TGTGCCATCAGTGCCCCCTACACCAACTCTGGAAACACCATATATTTT. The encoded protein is CAISAPYTNSGNTIYF.